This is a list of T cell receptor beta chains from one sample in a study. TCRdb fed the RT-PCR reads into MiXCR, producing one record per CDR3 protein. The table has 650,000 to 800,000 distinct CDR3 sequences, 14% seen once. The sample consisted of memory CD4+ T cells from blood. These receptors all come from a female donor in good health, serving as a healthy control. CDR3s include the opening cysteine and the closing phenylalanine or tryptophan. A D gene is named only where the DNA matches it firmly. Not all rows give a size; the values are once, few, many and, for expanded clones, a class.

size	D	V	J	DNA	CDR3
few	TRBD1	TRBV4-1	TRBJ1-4	TGCGCCAGCAGCCAAGATAGAACAGGGGGCATAGTAAAACTGTTTTTT	CASSQDRTGGIVKLFF
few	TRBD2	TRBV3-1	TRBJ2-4	TGTGCCAGCAGCCCTTCGGTAGAGCGGGGAGGCATTCAGTACTTC	CASSPSVERGGIQYF
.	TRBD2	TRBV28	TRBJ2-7	TGTGCCAGCACCGTCATGGGGGGGTCGAGGGGCTACGAGCAGTACTTC	CASTVMGGSRGYEQYF
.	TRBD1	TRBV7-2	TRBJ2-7	TGTGCCAGCAGCTTTGCAGGGGGCTTAGCGTTCGAGCAGTACTTC	CASSFAGGLAFEQYF
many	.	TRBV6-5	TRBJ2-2	TGTGCCAGCACCCCCCGGGGCGGTTGGGCACCCGGGGAGCTGTTTTTT	CASTPRGGWAPGELFF
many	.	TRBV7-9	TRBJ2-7	TGTGCCAGCAGCCCGGGGGACACCTATTACGAGCAGTACTTC	CASSPGDTYYEQYF
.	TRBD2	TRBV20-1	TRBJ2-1	TGCAGTGCTCGGGGGGGCCTCGACTCCTACAATGAGCAGTTCTTC	CSARGGLDSYNEQFF
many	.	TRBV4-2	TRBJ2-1	TGTGCCAGCAGGGGGGGGCTAGGGGTTTTCAATGAGCAGTTCTTC	CASRGGLGVFNEQFF
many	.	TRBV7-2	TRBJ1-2	TGTGCCAGCAGCTTGACGGACACGGCGTCTGGCTACACCTTC	CASSLTDTASGYTF
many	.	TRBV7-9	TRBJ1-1	TGTGCCAGCAGCATACACCATGACACTGAAGCTTTCTTT	CASSIHHDTEAFF
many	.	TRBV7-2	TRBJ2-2	TGTGCCAGCAGCTTGGGGTCGAACACCGGGGAGCTGTTTTTT	CASSLGSNTGELFF
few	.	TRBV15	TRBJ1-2	TGTGCCACCAGCAGAGATCTTGAAGGGGCTGGCTACACCTTC	CATSRDLEGAGYTF